This T cell receptor beta chain was recovered during a study of T cell responses to AZD1222 COVID-19 vaccine. At the level of the study: Some second doses came at about 4 weeks and others at about 12 weeks; these were pooled.

The CDR3 has 15 residues. V lost 4 bases to trimming and J lost 3 bases, with 16 bases between them. Germline CDR1 and CDR2: SGHTS and YDEGEE. Overall study results and limits: Reportedly, nearly half of unique spike TCRs recognized epitopes outside B.1.351/B.1.1.7 mutations.

As concerns this clone: Its specificity is unknown.

Clones were read by immunoSEQ multiplex PCR, and TCRdb kept only the in-frame ones, dropping some. The sample lists some 150,000 clones, approximately 88% occurring once. The material sequenced was peripheral blood, taken on day 0 of AZD1222 vaccination. The receptor's source is an adult in good health. This chain uses TRBV5-8 with TRBJ1-1; no clear D. The DNA for the CDR3 is TGTGCCAGCAGCAAGGGCCTAGGGTTGGACACTGAAGCTTTCTTT. Translation: CASSKGLGLDTEAFF.